One sample yielded the 3 T cell receptor beta chains listed below, sequenced in a study of blood T cell repertoires in COVID-19. The data were produced by immunoSEQ multiplex PCR, yet TCRdb's version contains in-frame clones alone and is incomplete. The sample has 50,000 to 60,000 clones; about 89% are singletons. The sequenced sample was peripheral blood. The receptors here all came from a man aged 60-69 years with acute or convalescent COVID-19.

The genes are TRBV10-3 and TRBJ1-2, with TRBD1 matching over 7 bases. From germline, CDR1 is ENHRY and CDR2 SYGVKD. There are 14 residues in the CDR3. The trim removed 7 bases at V and 7 bases at J, leaving 12 bases unmatched. CDR3 sequence reads: CAITLTGEESGYTF. The CDR3 DNA follows: TGTGCCATCACCCTTACAGGGGAAGAGAGTGGCTACACCTTC.

This clone was counted a few times. The genes are TRBV27 and TRBJ1-5; D possibly corresponds to TRBD1 (6 bases). The CDR3 totals 15 residues. Trimming pared 2 bases from V and 2 bases from J, leaving 10 bases between. Germline V gene data show CDR1 as MNHEY and CDR2 as SMNVEV (reference sequence). The CDR3 region has the DNA TGTGCCAGCAGTTTACTAGGGGGGGGCAATCAGCCCCAGCATTTT. It encodes CASSLLGGGNQPQHF.

The CDR3 DNA reads as TGTGCCAGCAGCGCGGGCGGGGAGCTGTTTTTT. This translates into CASSAGGELFF. The chain joins TRBV9 to TRBJ2-2; no firm D call. This CDR3 has 11 residues. Germline V lookup: CDR1 SGDLS, CDR2 YYNGEE. V lost 3 bases to trimming and J lost 7 bases, with 4 bases between them.